The 7 T cell receptor beta chains below come from one sample, sequenced in a study of blood T cell repertoires in COVID-19. The assay was immunoSEQ multiplex PCR, and TCRdb's table has in-frame clones only and misses some. This table has approximately 140,000 clones, 75% to 90% appearing once. Sequenced input: peripheral blood. The receptors originated from a man aged 60 to 69 with active or convalescent COVID-19.

This chain joins TRBV28 and TRBJ1-4; D remains unclear. V dropped 1 base and J dropped 0 bases, with 27 bases sitting between them. Germline V gene sequence: CDR1 MDHEN, CDR2 SYDVKM. This CDR3 contains 22 residues. The CDR3 DNA follows: TGTGCCAGCAGTTTATTATTTGATGTTAGTCCCAATCCTATTGCAACTAATGAAAAACTGTTTTTT. It codes for CASSLLFDVSPNPIATNEKLFF. Full variable domain (outside the CDR3, taken from reference TRBV28 and TRBJ1-4): DVKVTQSSRYLVKRTGEKVFLECVQDMDHENMFWYRQDPGLGLRLIYFSYDVKMKEKGDIPEGYSVSREKKERFSLILESASTNQTSMYLCASSLLFDVSPNPIATNEKLFFGSGTQLSVL.

The chain combines TRBV19 with TRBJ2-1, with TRBD2 identical over 11 bases. CDR1 LNHDA and CDR2 SQIVND come from the germline V gene (reference sequence). The CDR3 is 13 residues long. Trimming cost V 6 bases and J 8 bases; bases outside gene matches: 3. The CDR3: CASRLAGGHEQFF. In nucleotides, the CDR3 is TGTGCCAGTAGGCTAGCGGGAGGTCATGAGCAGTTCTTC.

The chain links TRBV7-9 to TRBJ2-1, with 10 bases fitting TRBD2. V was pared by 7 bases and J by 5 bases, with 5 bases of the junction left unmatched. The germline CDR1 and CDR2 sequences are SEHNR and FQNEAQ (reference sequence). CDR3 length equals 14 residues. The CDR3: CASTKAGGNNEQFF. The CDR3 DNA sequence: TGTGCCAGCACAAAAGCGGGAGGGAACAATGAGCAGTTCTTC.

This chain's CDR3 is CASSLVAGKNEQFF. In nucleotides, the CDR3 is TGCGCCAGCAGCTTGGTAGCGGGGAAGAATGAGCAGTTCTTC. The V gene is TRBV5-1, the J gene TRBJ2-1; 8 bases match TRBD2. V lost 0 bases and J lost 7; bases outside the gene matches: 3. This CDR3 is built from 14 residues. Germline V gene data show CDR1 as SGHRS and CDR2 as YFSETQ. The variable domain in full, completed from reference TRBV5-1 and TRBJ2-1, reads KAGVTQTPRYLIKTRGQQVTLSCSPISGHRSVSWYQQTPGQGLQFLFEYFSETQRNKGNFPGRFSGRQFSNSRSEMNVSTLELGDSALYLCASSLVAGKNEQFFGPGTRLTVL.

Comment on this clone: This sample includes further DNA sequences coding for the same CDR3. This chain links TRBV7-2 with TRBJ2-7; 10 bases agree with TRBD1. V lost 5 bases and J lost 3; bases outside the gene matches: 4. CDR1 SGHTA and CDR2 FQGNSA come from the germline V gene. This CDR3 contains 14 residues. CDR3 in DNA: TGTGCCAGCAGCCCGGACAGGGGGAGCTACGAGCAGTACTTC. Translating it yields CASSPDRGSYEQYF.

The J gene is TRBJ2-3, the V gene TRBV10-3; the match to TRBD2 covers 11 bases. J lost 0 bases, V lost 6 bases, and 11 bases had no gene match. From germline, CDR1 is ENHRY and CDR2 SYGVKD. This CDR3 has 18 residues. The DNA of the CDR3 is TGTGCCATCAGGGACCAAACTAGCGGGAGAGGTAGCACAGATACGCAGTATTTT. This translates into CAIRDQTSGRGSTDTQYF.

The CDR3 DNA sequence: TGTGCCAGCACTTTAACGGGTTCCGGGGAGCTGTTTTTT. Translating gives CASTLTGSGELFF. The chain combines TRBV2 with TRBJ2-2; D not resolved. This CDR3 has 13 amino acids. Germline CDR1 SNHLY, CDR2 FYNNEI. Trimming pared 7 bases from V and 6 bases from J, leaving 12 bases between.